These 2 T cell receptor beta chains originate from one sample sequenced in a study of T cells in Graves' hyperthyroidism and ophthalmopathy. RNA transcripts provided the source from which TCR beta CDR3 regions were amplified. HTBI primers were employed in a first-round RT-PCR of the TCR CDR3. TCRdb fed the multiplex PCR reads into MiXCR, producing one record per CDR3 protein. This table holds 250,000 to 350,000 distinct CDR3 sequences, over 15% found once. Specimen: blood. Every receptor here comes from a man in his thirties or forties with Graves' hyperthyroidism.

This clonotype was counted ten times or more. This rearrangement joins TRBV28 to TRBJ2-7; 8 bases agree with TRBD1. The V and J ends lost 4 bases and 5 bases, in that order; junction bases with no gene match: 10. This CDR3 comprises 15 residues. CDR1 MDHEN and CDR2 SYDVKM come from the germline V gene. CDR3 bases: TGTGCCAGCAGTTCATCCGGGACAGGAGGGGACGAGCAGTACTTC. Amino acid sequence: CASSSSGTGGDEQYF.

In the case of this clonotype: At one boundary the junction diverges from the germline segment, which might be a read error. The chain joins TRBV11-2 to TRBJ2-7; TRBD1 might be the D (6 bases). Germline loops: CDR1 SGHAT, CDR2 FQNNGV. This CDR3 spans 12 amino acids. CDR3 in DNA: TGTGCCAGCAGCCCAGGGGTCTACGAGCAGTGCTTC. Amino acids: CASSPGVYEQCF.